This T cell receptor beta chain came from a study of breast tumors, draining lymph nodes, adjacent tissues. This clonotype was counted ten times or more. The lymph nodes were axillary draining lymph nodes from breast cancer patients. TCRdb independently ran MiXCR on the multiplex PCR reads; one entry per CDR3 protein. The data show 150,000 to 200,000 distinct CDR3 sequences, with roughly a third seen just once and approximately 4.2% held by the top ten. Per germline, CDR1 SGHNT and CDR2 YYREEE (reference sequence). The CDR3 has 15 amino acids. The germline V and J ends were trimmed by 2 bases and 0 bases, with 11 bases remaining between them.

The sequence derives from a female donor with breast cancer. Some clones in this sample may be carry-over from other donors' samples. The sequencing input was axillary lymph node tissue. J is TRBJ1-2 and V is TRBV5-4; no reliable D call. CDR3 nucleotides: TGTGCCAGCAGCTTACGGCCGTCAGCTAACTATGGCTACACCTTC. Translated, it gives CASSLRPSANYGYTF.